The 14 T cell receptor beta chains below come from one sample, sequenced in a study of spatial heterogeneity in lung cancer. Findings and caveats of the study: The number of expanded tumor alpha and beta chains correlated with mutation number.

Stated time point: sample taken at primary tumor resection. TCRdb re-called the 5' RACE reads through MiXCR, storing one row per CDR3 protein. The sample includes about 18,000 distinct CDR3 sequences, about 9.6% of them seen just once. These receptors are not linked to any known antigen. The sequencing here drew on lung tumor tissue, taken at surgery. These receptors were taken from a female donor with early-stage non-small cell lung cancer.

This clonotype qualifies as medium-sized (0.01 to 0.1%). Because the library targeted alpha chains, this beta chain is an off-target read whose size means little. This chain joins TRBV9 and TRBJ2-3; the match to TRBD1 covers 9 bases. CDR3 length: 20 residues. V lost 0 bases, J lost 2 bases, and 16 bases stayed unmatched. The V gene's germline CDR1 is SGDLS and CDR2 YYNGEE. This chain's CDR3 is CASSVGTGQGPGKLTDTQYF. The DNA of the CDR3 is TGTGCCAGCAGCGTAGGAACAGGACAGGGGCCCGGCAAGCTCACAGATACGCAGTATTTT.

The table lists this clonotype with a few counts. Within a library made for alpha chains, this beta chain is off target, and its count is uninformative. The gene calls are TRBV6-2 or TRBV6-3 and TRBJ1-2; 11 bases line up with TRBD1. CDR3 size: 14 residues. Per germline, CDR1 MNHEY and CDR2 SVGEGT. With V trimmed by 7 bases and J by 6 bases, 7 bases remained unmatched. CDR3 region: CASTPWTGGDGYTF. The CDR3 coding sequence is TGTGCCAGCACCCCATGGACAGGGGGCGATGGCTACACCTTC.

Comment on this clonotype: This beta chain is off target for a library built for alpha chains, so its abundance means little. This chain joins TRBV4-2 and TRBJ1-4; 7 bases match TRBD1. V was pared by 2 bases and J by 11 bases, with 14 bases of the junction left unmatched. Germline V gene lookup returns CDR1 LGHNA and CDR2 YNFKEQ. The CDR3 covers 16 residues. The CDR3 here is CASSQPNRDRERKLFF. Here the CDR3 DNA reads TGTGCCAGCAGCCAACCGAACCGGGACAGAGAGAGGAAACTGTTTTTT.

This clonotype was detected ten times or more. The library was prepared for alpha chains; this beta chain is a stray read, so its frequency means little. V gene TRBV5-1 combines with J gene TRBJ2-3, with 14 bases lining up with TRBD2. The V segment lost 4 bases and the J segment 0 bases; nucleotides outside the gene matches: 7. From germline, CDR1 is SGHRS and CDR2 YFSETQ. The CDR3 has 18 residues. The CDR3, as DNA: TGCGCCAGCAGCCCCGGGACTAGCGGGGGATTTAGCACAGATACGCAGTATTTT. This translates into CASSPGTSGGFSTDTQYF. The whole variable domain, remainder taken from reference TRBV5-1 and TRBJ2-3, is KAGVTQTPRYLIKTRGQQVTLSCSPISGHRSVSWYQQTPGQGLQFLFEYFSETQRNKGNFPGRFSGRQFSNSRSEMNVSTLELGDSALYLCASSPGTSGGFSTDTQYFGPGTRLTVL.

Comments on this clonotype: This beta chain turned up in a library designed for alpha chains; as an off-target read, its abundance says little. V is TRBV3-1 and J is TRBJ1-2; possible D gene TRBD1, 6 bases. CDR3 size: 13 residues. CDR1 LGHDT and CDR2 YNNKEL come from the germline V gene (reference sequence). V dropped 2 bases and J dropped 4 bases, with 8 bases sitting between them. CDR3 loop: CASSQQGSYGYTF. The CDR3 region has the DNA TGTGCCAGCAGCCAACAGGGGTCCTATGGCTACACCTTC.

This clonotype was counted a few times. This beta chain is off target for a library built for alpha chains, so its abundance means little. This sequence joins TRBV5-1 and TRBJ2-5; tentative D call: TRBD2 (7 bases). V was shortened by 1 base and J by 3 bases, with 13 bases between the two germline ends. The germline V gene encodes CDR1 SGHRS and CDR2 YFSETQ. The CDR3 has 15 residues. The CDR3 loop is CASSLSRGAEETQYF. CDR3 coding DNA: TGCGCCAGCAGCTTGAGCCGGGGGGCCGAAGAGACCCAGTACTTC.

With respect to this clonotype: A library prepared for alpha chains yielded this beta chain as an off-target read; its size is of little meaning. V gene TRBV30 combines with J gene TRBJ1-3, with D possibly matching TRBD1 (6 bases). Trimming left V 2 bases short and J 3 bases short, with 17 bases between. The CDR3 is 16 amino acids. CDR1 is GTSNPN and CDR2 is SVGIG in the germline V gene (reference sequence). The CDR3 nucleotides are TGTGCCTGGAGTCCAGGACAGTCCGGCGGTGGAAACACCATATATTTT. As protein: CAWSPGQSGGGNTIYF.

In this sample, this clonotype turned up a few times. This beta chain appears as a stray read in a library generated for alpha chains; its size is not informative. The chain carries TRBV7-2 and TRBJ2-3; 7 bases agree with TRBD2. The V and J ends lost 5 bases and 8 bases, in that order; junction bases with no gene match: 13. Germline V CDR1 and CDR2: SGHTA, FQGNSA. The CDR3 has 15 amino acids. The DNA for the CDR3 is TGTGCCAGCAGCACGGGACTATCTCGCATGGTTACGCAGTATTTT. This encodes CASSTGLSRMVTQYF.

Concerning this clonotype: This beta chain appears as a stray read in a library generated for alpha chains; its size is not informative. The rearrangement uses TRBV19 and TRBJ1-5, with TRBD1 identical over 9 bases. V lost 3 bases to trimming and J lost 5 bases; unmatched junction nucleotides: 5. Per germline, CDR1 LNHDA and CDR2 SQIVND (reference sequence). The CDR3 is made up of 15 amino acids. CDR3 loop: CASSMEQGADQPQHF. The CDR3 bases are TGTGCCAGTAGTATGGAACAGGGGGCAGATCAGCCCCAGCATTTT.

On this clonotype: Found in a library prepared for alpha chains, this beta chain is an off-target read, and its abundance has little meaning. The chain combines TRBV14 with TRBJ2-1; D not certain. The V gene lost 0 bases and the J gene lost 4 bases, with 4 bases spanning the gap. This CDR3 is 13 amino acids long. Germline assignment: CDR1 SGHDN and CDR2 FVKESK. The CDR3 DNA reads as TGTGCCAGCAGCCAAGACAGATACAATGAGCAGTTCTTC. Encoded protein: CASSQDRYNEQFF.

Comment on this clonotype: Since it is a stray read in a library aimed at alpha chains, this beta chain has a size that is not meaningful. This rearrangement joins TRBV20-1 to TRBJ2-5; D might be TRBD1 (5 bases). V lost 2 bases and J 4 bases, leaving 17 bases between the germline ends. CDR3 length: 15 residues. Germline V CDR1 and CDR2: DFQATT, SNEGSKA (reference sequence). DNA of the CDR3: TGCAGTGCTAGACCCGACAGTCAGTCCCTAGAGACCCAGTACTTC. This sequence encodes CSARPDSQSLETQYF.

This clonotype was observed at least ten times. Found in a library prepared for alpha chains, this beta chain is an off-target read, and its abundance has little meaning. The V and J genes are TRBV9 and TRBJ2-3; 10 nucleotides match TRBD2. With V trimmed by 5 bases and J by 0 bases, 9 bases remained unmatched. There are 17 residues in the CDR3. Germline V CDR1 and CDR2: SGDLS, YYNGEE. Written as DNA, the CDR3 is TGTGCCAGCAGTTATGAGTCAGCGGGGGGGAGCACAGATACGCAGTATTTT. Its protein product is CASSYESAGGSTDTQYF.

As to this clonotype: For a library built for alpha chains, this beta chain is a stray read; little rests on its size. The chain links TRBV27 to TRBJ2-5; TRBD1 matches 10 bases. Trimming at V came to 2 bases and at J to 0 bases, leaving 9 bases not matched to a gene. Germline values: CDR1 MNHEY, CDR2 SMNVEV (reference sequence). The CDR3 extends over 18 amino acids. CDR3 amino acids: CASSLVGDRGGNQETQYF. The CDR3 coding sequence is TGTGCCAGCAGTTTAGTTGGGGACAGGGGAGGAAACCAAGAGACCCAGTACTTC.

This clonotype was seen many times. Being off target in a library aimed at alpha chains, this beta chain has a size of little meaning. This chain links TRBV12-3 or TRBV12-4 with TRBJ1-1; 9 bases are a match to TRBD1. Trimming cost V 6 bases and J 1 base; bases outside gene matches: 9. The CDR3 loop spans 16 amino acids. In DNA, the CDR3 is TGTGCCAGCAGGGGGAGGCCGGGACAGGGGAACACTGAAGCTTTCTTT. This sequence encodes CASRGRPGQGNTEAFF.